These 27 T cell receptor beta chains share one sample of origin, sequenced in a study of cytomegalovirus exposure and HLA in healthy donors. The primer mix had 60 Vbeta and 13 Jbeta primers. The protocol was immunoSEQ multiplex PCR, while the TCRdb copy is restricted to in-frame clones and leaves out a portion. This sample has fewer than 200,000 clones, with 80% found just once. Sequences were obtained from PBMCs. All receptors derive from a boy younger than 18 in good health and CMV-seronegative.

The rearrangement joins TRBV10-3 to TRBJ1-2; the D gene is possibly TRBD1 (6 bases). This CDR3 contains 19 residues. Germline-derived CDR1 and CDR2 are ENHRY and SYGVKD. The ends were cut back, 3 bases at V and 0 bases at J, with 23 bases in the middle. As DNA, the CDR3 is TGTGCCATCAGTGAATCGACCCCGGGGGGCCCTTCCACTAACTATGGCTACACCTTC. It encodes CAISESTPGGPSTNYGYTF.

The chain employs TRBV30 and TRBJ2-7; no clear D. Germline CDR1 is GTSNPN and CDR2 is SVGIG (reference sequence). The CDR3 is made up of 14 amino acids. Trimming cost V 0 bases and J 2 bases, with 11 bases left between them. CDR3 loop: CAWSVVSPTYEQYF. Written as DNA, the CDR3 is TGTGCCTGGAGTGTAGTTAGTCCTACCTACGAGCAGTACTTC.

The chain carries TRBV7-8 and TRBJ1-2, with 8 positions matching TRBD1. Germline V gene data show CDR1 as SGHVS and CDR2 as FQNEAQ. The CDR3 is 15 residues long. J lost 4 bases, V lost 5 bases, and 9 bases had no gene match. CDR3 in DNA: TGTGCCAGCAGCCGCTCGACAGGGGCGAGCTATGGCTACACCTTC. Protein sequence: CASSRSTGASYGYTF.

The J gene is TRBJ1-2, the V gene TRBV6-5; TRBD1 might be the D (5 bases). The CDR3 is 13 residues long. Trimming cost V 2 bases and J 8 bases, with 12 bases left between them. Germline values: CDR1 MNHEY, CDR2 SVGAGI. In DNA form, the CDR3 reads TGTGCCAGCAGTTACGGGCAGGGTGGCGGCTACACCTTC. The encoded protein is CASSYGQGGGYTF.

This chain uses TRBV7-3 with TRBJ2-3, with 7 bases that match TRBD2. J was trimmed by 4 bases and V by 5 bases; bases with no gene match: 9. This CDR3 has 15 amino acids. Germline CDR1 is SGHTA and CDR2 is FQGTGA. The CDR3 bases are TGTGCCAGCAGCCATTCCGGGGGAGGGGCAGATACGCAGTATTTT. Translation gives CASSHSGGGADTQYF.

The chain carries TRBV5-1 and TRBJ2-2; 9 positions agree with TRBD1. Trimming at V came to 4 bases and at J to 3 bases, leaving 7 bases not matched to a gene. This CDR3 comprises 16 residues. Germline loops: CDR1 SGHRS, CDR2 YFSETQ. The CDR3 nucleotides are TGCGCCAGCAGCAGAGGGGACAGGGACCACACCGGGGAGCTGTTTTTT. Protein sequence: CASSRGDRDHTGELFF.

As regards this clone: The junction departs from germline at one end; a sequencing error may be responsible. This chain uses TRBV7-9 with TRBJ2-1; D ambiguous. Germline-derived CDR1 and CDR2 are SEHNR and FQNEAQ (reference sequence). The CDR3 loop spans 17 amino acids. The CDR3 coding sequence is TGTTCCAGCAGCTTAGGGCAAGTTATACCCCTAGGCAATGAGCAGTTCTTC. This gives the protein CSSSLGQVIPLGNEQFF.

This chain connects TRBV7-3 to TRBJ1-1; 9 nucleotides line up with TRBD1. V was clipped by 5 bases and J by 8 bases; unmatched bases: 3. CDR3 length: 12 residues. Germline CDR1 reads SGHTA; CDR2 reads FQGTGA. This CDR3 reads CASSAGTGEAFF. The CDR3 bases are TGTGCCAGCAGCGCCGGGACAGGGGAAGCTTTCTTT.

The genes are TRBV6-5 and TRBJ2-5; 7 positions agree with TRBD1. The V and J ends lost 2 bases and 4 bases, in that order; junction bases with no gene match: 4. The CDR3 covers 14 residues. Per germline, CDR1 MNHEY and CDR2 SVGAGI. The DNA of the CDR3 is TGTGCCAGCAGTTACCGGTACAGGGGAGAGACCCAGTACTTC. The encoded protein is CASSYRYRGETQYF.

This clone was seen a handful of times. V usage is TRBV11-2 and J usage is TRBJ2-5; no clear D. The V gene's germline CDR1 is SGHAT and CDR2 FQNNGV. The V end was cut by 0 bases, the J end by 5 bases, with 7 bases between. This CDR3 comprises 13 residues. Here the CDR3 reads CASSLDLRETQYF. The CDR3 coding sequence is TGTGCCAGCAGCTTAGATTTACGGGAGACCCAGTACTTC.

The chain is built from TRBV7-2 and TRBJ1-5; TRBD1 agrees at 12 bases. The CDR3 is 18 residues long. V shed 0 bases, J shed 0 bases, and the junction held 3 bases outside the gene matches. The germline V gene encodes CDR1 SGHTA and CDR2 FQGNSA. CDR3 residues: CASSLAGTGGISNQPQHF. The CDR3 nucleotides are TGTGCCAGCAGCTTAGCGGGGACAGGGGGCATTAGCAATCAGCCCCAGCATTTT.

The chain has TRBV9 and TRBJ1-6, with a possible D match to TRBD1 (5 bases). Germline CDR1 SGDLS, CDR2 YYNGEE. The length of the CDR3 is 16 residues. Trimming cost V 0 bases and J 10 bases, with 17 bases left between them. The CDR3 bases are TGTGCCAGCAGCGTAGGGGGGACTGCTACTCGGTCACCCCTCCACTTT. Amino acid sequence: CASSVGGTATRSPLHF.

This rearrangement joins TRBV7-3 to TRBJ1-4, with unresolved D. The V gene lost 5 bases and the J gene lost 6 bases, with 16 bases spanning the gap. The CDR3 length is 15 residues. Per the germline V gene, CDR1 is SGHTA and CDR2 is FQGTGA. DNA of the CDR3: TGTGCCAGCAGCACCCGGGGTGAGGGCGATGAAAAACTGTTTTTT. Its protein product is CASSTRGEGDEKLFF.

V and J are TRBV27 and TRBJ1-4, with a possible D match to TRBD1 (5 bases). The CDR3 consists of 14 residues. Trimming removed 8 bases at V and 8 bases at J, with 18 bases between. CDR1 and CDR2 (germline): MNHEY, SMNVEV (reference sequence). The CDR3 bases are TGTGCCAGCTCCCCCCCGGGGGGGGAGGAAAAACTGTTTTTT. Translating it yields CASSPPGGEEKLFF.

Points on this clone: Sequence at one end of the junction differs from germline and may be a read error. The chain uses TRBV7-9 and TRBJ1-5; 9 bases match TRBD1. This CDR3 has 15 residues. Germline assignment: CDR1 SEHNR and CDR2 FQNEAQ (reference sequence). The CDR3 loop is CSSSPGDRGNQPQHF. The CDR3 DNA is TGTTCCAGCAGCCCCGGGGACAGGGGCAATCAGCCCCAGCATTTT.

V is TRBV5-1 and J is TRBJ2-3, with 7 bases aligning to TRBD2. Trimming at V came to 0 bases and at J to 4 bases, leaving 8 bases not matched to a gene. The CDR3 has 16 residues. From germline, CDR1 is SGHRS and CDR2 YFSETQ. CDR3 DNA: TGCGCCAGCAGCTTGGCGGGATTCCGGGAGGCAGATACGCAGTATTTT. This gives the protein CASSLAGFREADTQYF.

CDR3 sequence reads: CASKSLADYIGEQFF. CDR3 DNA: TGTGCCAGCAAGTCACTAGCGGACTACATAGGTGAGCAGTTCTTC. The chain carries TRBV7-8 and TRBJ2-1; 8 nucleotides align to TRBD2. CDR3 size: 15 residues. J lost 9 bases, V lost 7 bases, and 14 bases had no gene match. Germline loops: CDR1 SGHVS, CDR2 FQNEAQ.

J is TRBJ2-1 and V is TRBV5-4; tentative D call: TRBD1 (6 bases). The CDR3 sequence is 16 residues long. Germline V gene data show CDR1 as SGHNT and CDR2 as YYREEE (reference sequence). Trimming took 2 bases from V and 0 from J, leaving 12 bases between them. The CDR3 sequence is CASSFITGPSYNEQFF. The CDR3 DNA sequence: TGTGCCAGCAGCTTCATTACAGGGCCCTCCTACAATGAGCAGTTCTTC.

As regards this clone: The sample contains more than one DNA sequence encoding this CDR3. The rearrangement joins TRBV6-5 to TRBJ1-1; perhaps TRBD1 as D (6 bases). V dropped 2 bases and J dropped 4 bases, with 8 bases sitting between them. The CDR3 extends over 13 amino acids. CDR1 and CDR2 (germline): MNHEY, SVGAGI. The CDR3 sequence: CASSYSRGTEAFF. The CDR3 DNA reads TGTGCCAGCAGTTACAGCAGGGGCACTGAAGCTTTCTTT.

This chain uses TRBV6-4 with TRBJ2-1, with 12 bases fitting TRBD2. V dropped 3 bases and J dropped 3; count of bases not matched to a gene: 9. The CDR3 consists of 18 residues. Germline CDR1 MRHNA, CDR2 SNTAGT. The CDR3 protein is CASSERELAGGYYNEQFF. Here the CDR3 DNA reads TGTGCCAGCAGTGAACGGGAACTAGCGGGAGGATACTACAATGAGCAGTTCTTC.

This clone was counted only a few times. The chain combines TRBV5-4 with TRBJ1-1, with 10 bases matching TRBD1. CDR1 and CDR2 from the germline V gene are SGHNT and YYREEE (reference sequence). The CDR3 contains 15 residues. After removal of 4 bases from V and 8 bases from J, the junction contained 11 bases not matched to a gene. This CDR3 is CASSLGTGALIEAFF. CDR3 DNA sequence: TGTGCCAGCAGCCTAGGGACAGGGGCTCTGATAGAAGCTTTCTTT.

This rearrangement joins TRBV11-3 to TRBJ1-1; perhaps TRBD1 as D (6 bases). Looked up from germline, CDR1 is SGHNT and CDR2 is YENEEA. This CDR3 is built from 13 residues. Trimming removed 3 bases at V and 11 bases at J, with 16 bases between. CDR3 protein: CASSLNDRLEAFF. The CDR3 nucleotides read TGTGCCAGCAGCTTGAATGACAGGTTGGAGGCTTTCTTT. The full variable domain, completed using reference TRBV11-3 and TRBJ1-1, is EAGVVQSPRYKIIEKKQPVAFWCNPISGHNTLYWYLQNLGQGPELLIRYENEEAVDDSQLPKDRFSAERLKGVDSTLKIQPAELGDSAVYLCASSLNDRLEAFFGQGTRLTVV.

The CDR3 DNA follows: TGCGCCAGCAGCCATACGGACAGGGGGCGATTACTCTCTGGAAACACCATATATTTT. Protein product: CASSHTDRGRLLSGNTIYF. V gene TRBV4-3 combines with J gene TRBJ1-3; 11 bases line up with TRBD1. V dropped 3 bases and J dropped 0; count of bases not matched to a gene: 10. The germline gives CDR1 LGHNA, CDR2 YSLEER. CDR3 length: 19 residues.

The gene calls are TRBV10-3 and TRBJ2-3, with 14 bases lining up with TRBD2. Unmatched junction bases numbered 4, after V lost 2 bases and J lost 3 bases. The germline CDR1 and CDR2 sequences are ENHRY and SYGVKD. The CDR3 is 17 residues long. The CDR3 protein is CAISELTSGGETDTQYF. The CDR3 coding sequence is TGTGCCATCAGTGAGCTGACTAGCGGGGGGGAAACAGATACGCAGTATTTT.

The chain combines TRBV2 with TRBJ1-2, with D perhaps matching TRBD1 (6 bases). The germline V gene has CDR1 SNHLY and CDR2 FYNNEI. The CDR3 is made up of 14 amino acids. V lost 5 bases and J lost 2, with 12 bases in between. DNA for the CDR3: TGTGCCAGCAGTCTACGGACAGCCAACTATGGCTACACCTTC. As protein: CASSLRTANYGYTF.

The chain links TRBV7-2 to TRBJ1-1, with D hard to call. The CDR3 sequence is 14 residues long. Germline V lookup: CDR1 SGHTA, CDR2 FQGNSA. Trimming pared 2 bases from V and 5 bases from J, leaving 12 bases between. DNA for the CDR3: TGTGCCAGCAGCTTACAACAGAGTGCGACTGAAGCTTTCTTT. Its protein product is CASSLQQSATEAFF.

The chain is built from TRBV2 and TRBJ2-3; a possible D gene is TRBD2 (7 bases). The V and J ends lost 5 bases and 3 bases respectively, with 21 bases between them. The CDR3 is made up of 17 amino acids. Germline V lookup: CDR1 SNHLY, CDR2 FYNNEI. The DNA for the CDR3 is TGTGCCAGCAGTAGAACAGGCACAGGGAGGGAAACAGATACGCAGTATTTT. Encoded protein: CASSRTGTGRETDTQYF.